This entry lists 7 T cell receptor beta chains sequenced from one sample in a study of cytomegalovirus exposure and HLA in healthy donors. Produced via immunoSEQ multiplex PCR; TCRdb's table is partial and in-frame only. The profile shows 150,000 to 160,000 clones, more than 70% of them singletons. Sequencing was carried out using PBMCs. These receptors were collected from a human donor in good health.

J is TRBJ2-2 and V is TRBV7-8, with 8 bases fitting TRBD1. Per germline, CDR1 SGHVS and CDR2 FQNEAQ. The junction had 7 bases not matched to a gene; V was cut back by 7 bases and J by 3 bases. This CDR3 has 15 residues. The CDR3 DNA follows: TGTGCCAGCACTAACCAGGGGGCGGACACCGGGGAGCTGTTTTTT. It is translated as CASTNQGADTGELFF.

The chain couples TRBV28 to TRBJ2-1, with TRBD1 matching over 12 bases. The V gene end was trimmed by 4 bases and the J gene end by 7 bases; junction bases not matched to a gene: 11. This CDR3 is built from 17 residues. From germline, CDR1 is MDHEN and CDR2 SYDVKM. The CDR3 sequence is CASSSFGRDRGPNEQFF. CDR3 in DNA: TGTGCCAGCAGTTCATTCGGGAGGGACAGGGGGCCGAATGAGCAGTTCTTC.

The rearrangement uses TRBV5-1 and TRBJ2-3; 8 bases match TRBD1. Germline V gene lookup returns CDR1 SGHRS and CDR2 YFSETQ. This CDR3 comprises 14 residues. V lost 6 bases and J lost 3; bases outside the gene matches: 6. CDR3 coding DNA: TGCGCCAGCACCCGGGACAGGAGGACAGATACGCAGTATTTT. Its protein product is CASTRDRRTDTQYF.

This CDR3 reads CASSFRQGRSANYGYTF. The CDR3 DNA reads TGTGCCAGCAGCTTCAGACAGGGGCGCTCCGCTAACTATGGCTACACCTTC. The chain links TRBV7-2 to TRBJ1-2; 8 bases align to TRBD1. V shed 3 bases, J shed 0 bases, and the junction held 9 bases outside the gene matches. The CDR3 sequence is 17 residues long. CDR1 SGHTA and CDR2 FQGNSA come from the germline V gene.

The gene calls are TRBV30 and TRBJ1-2; 9 bases are a match to TRBD1. Looked up from germline, CDR1 is GTSNPN and CDR2 is SVGIG (reference sequence). The CDR3 totals 15 residues. V was pared by 0 bases and J by 5 bases, with 7 bases of the junction left unmatched. DNA for the CDR3: TGTGCCTGGAGTGTACCAGGGACAGGGCTTTATGGCTACACCTTC. Its translation: CAWSVPGTGLYGYTF. Supplemented by reference TRBV30 and TRBJ1-2, the full variable domain reads SQTIHQWPATLVQPVGSPLSLECTVEGTSNPNLYWYRQAAGRGLQLLFYSVGIGQISSEVPQNLSASRPQDRQFILSSKKLLLSDSGFYLCAWSVPGTGLYGYTFGSGTRLTVV.

The genes are TRBV7-6 and TRBJ1-1; D gene uncertain. Trimming stripped 1 base from V and 7 bases from J, with 4 bases between. This CDR3 has 11 amino acids. Germline assignment: CDR1 SGHVS and CDR2 FNYEAQ. The CDR3 region is CASSLGGEAFF. CDR3 DNA: TGTGCCAGCAGCTTAGGCGGTGAAGCTTTCTTT.

The chain joins TRBV18 to TRBJ2-1; unclear D gene. The germline V gene encodes CDR1 KGHSH and CDR2 LQKENI. V gave up 0 bases and J gave up 0 bases, with 3 bases separating them. This CDR3 contains 14 residues. CDR3 nucleotides: TGTGCCAGCTCACCACCGAGCTCCTACAATGAGCAGTTCTTC. This encodes CASSPPSSYNEQFF.